Described below is a single TCR beta chain sequence and its context. Clones were sequenced by immunoSEQ multiplex PCR, and TCRdb holds only the in-frame ones, with some missing. The profile shows 150,000 to 200,000 clones, roughly 91% of them singletons. This record comes from a study of control samples from healthy donors and cancer patients. Germline-derived CDR1 and CDR2 are MNHEY and SVGAGI. The CDR3 contains 10 residues. The receptor was isolated from a woman aged 25 to 45 in good health. This chain uses TRBV6-5 with TRBJ1-1; 8 nucleotides line up with TRBD1. Sample: blood. Here the CDR3 DNA reads TGTGCAGCAGTGACAGGGGACGCTTTCTTT. Protein: CAAVTGDAFF.